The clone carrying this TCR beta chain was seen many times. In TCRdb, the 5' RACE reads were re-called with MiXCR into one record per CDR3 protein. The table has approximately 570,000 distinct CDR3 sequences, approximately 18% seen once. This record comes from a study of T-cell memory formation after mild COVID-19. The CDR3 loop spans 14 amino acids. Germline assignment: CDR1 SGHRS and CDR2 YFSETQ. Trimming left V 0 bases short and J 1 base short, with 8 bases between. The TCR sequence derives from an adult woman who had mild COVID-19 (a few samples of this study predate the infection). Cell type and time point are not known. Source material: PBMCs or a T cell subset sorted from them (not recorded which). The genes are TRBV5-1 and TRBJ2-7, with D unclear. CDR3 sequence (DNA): TGCGCCAGCAGCTTGGAGCCGGAGTCCTACGAGCAGTACTTC. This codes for CASSLEPESYEQYF.